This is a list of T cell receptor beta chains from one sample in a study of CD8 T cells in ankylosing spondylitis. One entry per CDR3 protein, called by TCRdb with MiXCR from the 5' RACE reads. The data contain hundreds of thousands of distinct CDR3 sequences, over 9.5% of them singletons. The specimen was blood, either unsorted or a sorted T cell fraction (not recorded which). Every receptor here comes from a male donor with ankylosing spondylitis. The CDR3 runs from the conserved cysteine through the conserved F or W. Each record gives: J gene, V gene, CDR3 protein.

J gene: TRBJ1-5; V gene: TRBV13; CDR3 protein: CASSLGPPEGDNQPQHF
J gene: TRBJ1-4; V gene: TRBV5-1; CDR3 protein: CASSPGQIEKLFF
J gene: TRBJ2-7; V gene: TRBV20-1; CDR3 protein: CSARQISRLEQYF
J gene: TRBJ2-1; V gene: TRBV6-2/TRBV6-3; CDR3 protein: CASSGPSGGVNEQFF
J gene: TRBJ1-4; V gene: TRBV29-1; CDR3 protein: CSVAEEKLFF
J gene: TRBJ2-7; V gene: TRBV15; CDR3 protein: CATSGGATGNEQYF
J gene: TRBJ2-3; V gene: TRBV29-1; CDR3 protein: CSVQTRFTDTQYF
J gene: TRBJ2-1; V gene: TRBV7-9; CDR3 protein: CARSTGDPYNEQFF
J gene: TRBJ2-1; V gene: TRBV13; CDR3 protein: CASSPGQPNNEQFF
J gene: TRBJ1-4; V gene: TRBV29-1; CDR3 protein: CSGGRPNEKLFF
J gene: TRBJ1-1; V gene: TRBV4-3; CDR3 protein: CASSPRLAMNTEAFF
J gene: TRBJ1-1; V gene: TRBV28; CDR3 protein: CASSSPGSTGEAFF
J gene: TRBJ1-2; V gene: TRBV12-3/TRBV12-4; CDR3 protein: CASSFRDRASGYTF